A selection of T cell receptor beta chains follows, all from one sample in a study of blood T cell repertoires in COVID-19. This table comes from immunoSEQ multiplex PCR, and its TCRdb copy is limited to in-frame clones, with some not included. The sample lists roughly 31,000 clones, 75% to 90% occurring once. Specimen: peripheral blood. These receptors were collected from a man of 80 years or more with acute or convalescent COVID-19. The CDR3 runs from the conserved cysteine through the conserved F or W. Each record gives: CDR3 protein, CDR3 DNA, J gene, D gene, V gene, clone size. The D gene is left open where the match is weak. Rows give clone size only sometimes, using once, few, many, or a class for an expanded clone.

CASTPSRRNQPQHF TGTGCCAGCACTCCCTCGAGGCGAAATCAGCCCCAGCATTTT TRBJ1-5 . TRBV2 .
CATSDLWSGGLTGELFF TGTGCCACCAGTGATCTGTGGTCAGGGGGACTCACCGGGGAGCTGTTTTTT TRBJ2-2 . TRBV24-1 .
CASSVVGETQYF TGTGCCAGCAGCGTAGTTGGCGAGACCCAGTACTTC TRBJ2-5 . TRBV9 .
CASSSGQRPPGELFF TGTGCCAGCAGCTCAGGACAGCGACCCCCCGGGGAGCTGTTTTTT TRBJ2-2 . TRBV5-8 .
CASRVELASNEKLFF TGTGCCAGCAGAGTCGAATTGGCTAGTAATGAAAAACTGTTTTTT TRBJ1-4 . TRBV6-5 .
CASSWGDGYTF TGTGCCAGCAGTTGGGGGGACGGCTACACCTTC TRBJ1-2 . TRBV28 .
CASTRGTYEQYF TGTGCCAGCACGCGGGGGACCTACGAGCAGTACTTC TRBJ2-7 TRBD2 TRBV7-9 .
CAWSGQGDEQYF TGTGCCTGGAGTGGACAGGGGGACGAGCAGTACTTC TRBJ2-7 TRBD1 TRBV30 .
CASSEQAYGYTF TGTGCCAGCAGTGAACAGGCCTATGGCTACACCTTC TRBJ1-2 . TRBV2 .
CASSGPGAWYEAFF TGTGCCAGCAGCGGACCAGGGGCTTGGTATGAAGCTTTCTTT TRBJ1-1 . TRBV3-1/TRBV3-2 .
CASSRQDTGELFF TGTGCCAGTAGTCGACAGGACACCGGGGAGCTGTTTTTT TRBJ2-2 . TRBV19 .
CASSQGRATEAFF TGTGCCAGTAGTCAAGGCAGGGCCACTGAAGCTTTCTTT TRBJ1-1 . TRBV19 .
CASSYPRGTEAFF TGTGCCAGCAGTTACCCCCGGGGGACTGAAGCTTTCTTT TRBJ1-1 . TRBV6-5 .
CASSYTLQPYNSPLHF TGTGCCAGCAGTTACACTTTACAGCCCTATAATTCACCCCTCCACTTT TRBJ1-6 . TRBV2 once
CASSRDRDSYEQYF TGTGCCAGCAGCAGGGACAGAGACTCCTACGAGCAGTACTTC TRBJ2-7 TRBD1 TRBV11-2 .
CASSPRTGGQETQYF TGTGCCAGCAGCCCTAGGACAGGGGGCCAAGAGACCCAGTACTTC TRBJ2-5 TRBD1 TRBV3-1/TRBV3-2 .
CSVQGYTQYF TGCAGTGTACAGGGTTATACGCAGTATTTT TRBJ2-3 . TRBV20-1 .
CASSLGGGVAKNIQYF TGCGCCAGCAGCTTGGGGGGGGGCGTAGCCAAAAACATTCAGTACTTC TRBJ2-4 . TRBV5-1 .
CASRSGTVTLLSNQPQHF TGTGCCAGCAGATCCGGGACAGTCACGCTTCTAAGCAATCAGCCCCAGCATTTT TRBJ1-5 TRBD1 TRBV27 .
CSAGVRETQYF TGCAGTGCCGGGGTCCGAGAGACCCAGTACTTC TRBJ2-5 . TRBV20-1 .